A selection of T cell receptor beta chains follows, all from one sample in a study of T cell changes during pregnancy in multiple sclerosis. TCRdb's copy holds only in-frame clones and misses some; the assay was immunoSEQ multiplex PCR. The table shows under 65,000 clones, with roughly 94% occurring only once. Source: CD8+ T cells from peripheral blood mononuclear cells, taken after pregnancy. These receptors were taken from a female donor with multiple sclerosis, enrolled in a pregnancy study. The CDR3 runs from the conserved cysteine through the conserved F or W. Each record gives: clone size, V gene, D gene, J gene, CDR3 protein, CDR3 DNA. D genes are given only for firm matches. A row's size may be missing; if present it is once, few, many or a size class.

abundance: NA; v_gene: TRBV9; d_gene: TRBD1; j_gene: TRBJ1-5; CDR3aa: CASSAGTANQPQHF; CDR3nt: TGTGCCAGCAGTGCCGGGACAGCCAATCAGCCCCAGCATTTT
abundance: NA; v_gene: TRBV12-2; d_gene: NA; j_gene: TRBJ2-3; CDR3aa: CASRSEGTDTQYF; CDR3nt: TGTGCAAGTCGCTCTGAGGGTACAGATACGCAGTATTTT
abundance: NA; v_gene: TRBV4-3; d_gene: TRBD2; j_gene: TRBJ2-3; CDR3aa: CASSGTSGDSTDTQYF; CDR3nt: TGCGCCAGCAGCGGGACTAGCGGGGATTCCACAGATACGCAGTATTTT
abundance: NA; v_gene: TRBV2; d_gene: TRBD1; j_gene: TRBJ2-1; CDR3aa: CASLDRDGEQFF; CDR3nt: TGTGCCAGCCTTGACAGGGACGGTGAGCAGTTCTTC
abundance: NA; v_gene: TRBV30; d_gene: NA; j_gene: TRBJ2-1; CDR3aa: CAWSALALNEQFF; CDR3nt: TGTGCCTGGAGTGCACTCGCGTTGAATGAGCAGTTCTTC
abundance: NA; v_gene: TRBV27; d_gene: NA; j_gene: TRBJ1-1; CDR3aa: CASSLSVYMNTEAFF; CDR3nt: TGTGCCAGCAGTTTATCTGTTTACATGAACACTGAAGCTTTCTTT
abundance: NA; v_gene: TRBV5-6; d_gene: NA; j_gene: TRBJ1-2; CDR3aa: CASSFWRGSNYGYTF; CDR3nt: TGTGCCAGCAGCTTCTGGAGGGGAAGTAACTATGGCTACACCTTC
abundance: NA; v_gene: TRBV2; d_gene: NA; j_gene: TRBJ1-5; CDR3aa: CASSFLDSGNQPQHF; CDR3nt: TGTGCCAGCAGCTTCCTAGACAGTGGAAATCAGCCCCAGCATTTT
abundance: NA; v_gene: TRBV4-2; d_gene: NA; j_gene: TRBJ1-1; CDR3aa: CASSQGRNTEAFF; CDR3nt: TGTGCCAGCAGCCAAGGCAGAAACACTGAAGCTTTCTTT
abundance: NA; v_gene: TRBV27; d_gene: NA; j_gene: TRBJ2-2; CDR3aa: CASSLSGNTGELFF; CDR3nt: TGTGCCAGCAGCCTTAGCGGGAACACCGGGGAGCTGTTTTTT
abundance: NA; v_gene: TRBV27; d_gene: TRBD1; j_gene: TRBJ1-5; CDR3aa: CASSFSRDSNQPQHF; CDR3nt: TGTGCCAGCAGTTTTTCACGGGACAGTAACCAGCCCCAGCATTTT
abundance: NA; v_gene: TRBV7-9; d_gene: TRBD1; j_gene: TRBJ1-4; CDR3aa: CASSRQGNGSTNEKLFF; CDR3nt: TGTGCCAGCAGCCGACAGGGGAATGGGTCGACTAATGAAAAACTGTTTTTT
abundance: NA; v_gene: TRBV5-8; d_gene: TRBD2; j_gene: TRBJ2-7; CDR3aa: CASSFPGRPYEQYF; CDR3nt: TGTGCCAGCAGCTTCCCCGGGAGGCCTTACGAGCAGTACTTC
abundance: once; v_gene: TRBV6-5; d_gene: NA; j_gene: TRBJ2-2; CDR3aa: CASGVSGSGELFF; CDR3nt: TGTGCCAGCGGGGTGTCAGGGTCCGGGGAGCTGTTTTTT
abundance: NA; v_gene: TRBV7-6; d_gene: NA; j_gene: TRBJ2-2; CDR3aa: CASSLGAGFYTGELFF; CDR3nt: TGTGCCAGCAGCTTAGGGGCGGGGTTTTACACCGGGGAGCTGTTTTTT
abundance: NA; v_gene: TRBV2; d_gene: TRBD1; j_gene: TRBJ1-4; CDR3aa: CASSEITGQTNEKLFF; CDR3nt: TGTGCCAGCAGCGAAATAACGGGACAGACTAATGAAAAACTGTTTTTT
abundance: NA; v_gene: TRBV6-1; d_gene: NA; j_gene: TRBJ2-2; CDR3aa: CASSEAEAGYTGELFF; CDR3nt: TGTGCCAGCAGTGAAGCAGAGGCAGGGTACACCGGGGAGCTGTTTTTT
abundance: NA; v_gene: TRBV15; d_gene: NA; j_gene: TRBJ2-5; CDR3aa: CATSRDGEPSETQYF; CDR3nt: TGTGCCACCAGCAGAGATGGGGAGCCAAGTGAGACCCAGTACTTC
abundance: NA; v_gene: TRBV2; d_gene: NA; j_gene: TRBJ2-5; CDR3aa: CASSEAPGTRETQYF; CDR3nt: TGTGCCAGCAGTGAAGCGCCTGGGACACGAGAGACCCAGTACTTC
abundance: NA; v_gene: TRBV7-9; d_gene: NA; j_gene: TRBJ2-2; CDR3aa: CASSFPGELFF; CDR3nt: TGTGCCAGCAGTTTCCCGGGGGAGCTGTTTTTT
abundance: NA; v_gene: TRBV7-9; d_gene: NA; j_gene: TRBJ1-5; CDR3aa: CASSPAGDSNQPQHF; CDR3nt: TGTGCCAGCAGCCCGGCAGGGGATAGCAATCAGCCCCAGCATTTT
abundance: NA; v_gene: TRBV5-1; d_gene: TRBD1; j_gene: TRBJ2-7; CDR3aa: CASMGQETYEQYF; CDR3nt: TGCGCCAGCATGGGACAGGAAACCTACGAGCAGTACTTC
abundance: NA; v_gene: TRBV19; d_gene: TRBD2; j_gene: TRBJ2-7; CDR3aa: CASSHGTKIYEQYF; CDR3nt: TGTGCCAGTAGCCACGGGACTAAGATCTACGAGCAGTACTTC
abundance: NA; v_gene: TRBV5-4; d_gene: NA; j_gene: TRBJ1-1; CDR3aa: CASSFPGWGNTEAFF; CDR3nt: TGTGCCAGCAGCTTCCCGGGGTGGGGGAACACTGAAGCTTTCTTT
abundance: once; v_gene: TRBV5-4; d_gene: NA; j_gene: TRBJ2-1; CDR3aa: CASTGGGGYNEQFF; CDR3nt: TGTGCCAGCACGGGAGGGGGCGGGTACAATGAGCAGTTCTTC
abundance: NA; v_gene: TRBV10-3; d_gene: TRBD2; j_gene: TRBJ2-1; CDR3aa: CAISVEREGRSEQFF; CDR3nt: TGTGCCATCAGTGTAGAGCGGGAGGGCCGCTCTGAGCAGTTCTTC
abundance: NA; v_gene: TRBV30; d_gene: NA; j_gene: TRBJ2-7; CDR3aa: CAWSQAAISYEQYF; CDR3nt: TGTGCCTGGAGCCAAGCGGCCATAAGCTACGAGCAGTACTTC
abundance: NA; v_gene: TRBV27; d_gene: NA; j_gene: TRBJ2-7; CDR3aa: CASSLGGHLRYEQYF; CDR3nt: TGTGCCAGCAGTTTGGGAGGACACCTCCGCTACGAGCAGTACTTC
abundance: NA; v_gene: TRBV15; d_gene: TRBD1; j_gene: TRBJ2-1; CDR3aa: CATSDRGGNNEQFF; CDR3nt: TGTGCCACCAGCGACAGGGGTGGCAACAATGAGCAGTTCTTC
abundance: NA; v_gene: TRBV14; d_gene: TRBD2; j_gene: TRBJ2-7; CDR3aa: CASSLAGGSEQYF; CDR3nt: TGTGCCAGCAGCCTAGCGGGAGGGTCCGAGCAGTACTTC
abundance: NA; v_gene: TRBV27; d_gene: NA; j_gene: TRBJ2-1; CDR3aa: CASNRVQDDNEQFF; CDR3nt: TGTGCCAGCAACAGGGTTCAGGACGACAATGAGCAGTTCTTC
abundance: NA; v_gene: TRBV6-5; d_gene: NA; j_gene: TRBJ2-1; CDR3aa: CASSRGLLDEQFF; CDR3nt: TGTGCCAGCAGTAGGGGACTTTTGGATGAGCAGTTCTTC
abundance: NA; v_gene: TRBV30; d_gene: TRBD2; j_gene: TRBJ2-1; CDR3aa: CAWRPGTRLYNEQFF; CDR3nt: TGTGCCTGGAGGCCAGGGACTAGGCTTTACAATGAGCAGTTCTTC
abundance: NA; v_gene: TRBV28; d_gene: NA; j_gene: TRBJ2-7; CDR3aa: CASSPPGAWDEQYF; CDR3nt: TGTGCCAGCAGTCCCCCAGGGGCCTGGGACGAGCAGTACTTC
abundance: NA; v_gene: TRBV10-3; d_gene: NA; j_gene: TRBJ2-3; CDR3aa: CAIKGGPGFADTQYF; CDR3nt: TGTGCCATCAAGGGCGGGCCAGGATTTGCAGATACGCAGTATTTT
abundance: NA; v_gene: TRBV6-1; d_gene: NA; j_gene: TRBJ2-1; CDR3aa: CASSEALPIVIDEQFF; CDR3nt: TGTGCCAGCAGTGAAGCGCTCCCTATAGTAATCGATGAGCAGTTCTTC
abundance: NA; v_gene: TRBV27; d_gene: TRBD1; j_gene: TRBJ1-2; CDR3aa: CASSLWAGTGIRGYTF; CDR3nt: TGTGCCAGCAGTTTATGGGCCGGGACAGGGATTCGAGGCTACACCTTC
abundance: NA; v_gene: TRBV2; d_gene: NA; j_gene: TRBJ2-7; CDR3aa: CASLKAGSYEQYF; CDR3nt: TGTGCCAGTCTGAAGGCGGGAAGCTACGAGCAGTACTTC
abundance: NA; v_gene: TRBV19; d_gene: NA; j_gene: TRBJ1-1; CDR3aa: CASSLGSRVAEAFF; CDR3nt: TGTGCCAGTAGCCTCGGGAGCCGGGTCGCTGAAGCTTTCTTT
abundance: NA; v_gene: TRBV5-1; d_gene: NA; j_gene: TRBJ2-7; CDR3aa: CASSLTQGFNYEQYF; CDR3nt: TGCGCCAGCAGCTTAACGCAGGGCTTTAACTACGAGCAGTACTTC
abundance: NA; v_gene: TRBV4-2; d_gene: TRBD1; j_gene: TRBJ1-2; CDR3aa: CASSQGQGAHGYTF; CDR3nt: TGTGCCAGCAGCCAAGGACAGGGGGCCCATGGCTACACCTTC
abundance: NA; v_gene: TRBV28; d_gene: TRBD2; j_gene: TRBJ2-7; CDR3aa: CASKRLAAPLYEQYF; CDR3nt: TGTGCCAGCAAGCGGCTAGCGGCGCCGCTCTACGAGCAGTACTTC
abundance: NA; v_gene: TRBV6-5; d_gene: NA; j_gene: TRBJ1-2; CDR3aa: CASSYSSLGGDGYTF; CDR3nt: TGTGCCAGCAGTTACTCGTCTCTCGGCGGGGATGGCTACACCTTC
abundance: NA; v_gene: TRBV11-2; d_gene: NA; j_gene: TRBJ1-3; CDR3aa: CASSSTNSGNTIYF; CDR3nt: TGTGCCAGCAGCTCGACTAACTCTGGAAACACCATATATTTT
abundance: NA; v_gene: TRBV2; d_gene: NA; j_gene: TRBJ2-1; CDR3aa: CASIERNNEQFF; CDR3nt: TGTGCCAGCATCGAGAGGAACAATGAGCAGTTCTTC
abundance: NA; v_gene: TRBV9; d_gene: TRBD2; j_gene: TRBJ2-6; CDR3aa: CASSVPREGYGANVLTF; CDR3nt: TGTGCCAGCAGCGTCCCCCGGGAGGGTTATGGGGCCAACGTCCTGACTTTC
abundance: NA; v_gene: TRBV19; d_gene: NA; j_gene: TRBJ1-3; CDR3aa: CASSIDLYSGNTIYF; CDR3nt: TGTGCCAGTAGTATAGATCTCTACTCTGGAAACACCATATATTTT
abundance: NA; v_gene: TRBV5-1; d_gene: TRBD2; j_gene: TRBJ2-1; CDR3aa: CASSWGLAGGSSYNEQFF; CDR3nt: TGCGCCAGCAGCTGGGGACTAGCGGGAGGGAGCTCCTACAATGAGCAGTTCTTC
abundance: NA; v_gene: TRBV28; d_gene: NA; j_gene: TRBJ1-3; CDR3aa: CASSTYRVGSGNTIYF; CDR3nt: TGTGCCAGCAGTACGTACAGGGTCGGCTCTGGAAACACCATATATTTT
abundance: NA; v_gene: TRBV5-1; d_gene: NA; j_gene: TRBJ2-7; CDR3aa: CASSLRSSYEQYF; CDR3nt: TGCGCCAGCAGCTTAAGGAGCTCCTACGAGCAGTACTTC
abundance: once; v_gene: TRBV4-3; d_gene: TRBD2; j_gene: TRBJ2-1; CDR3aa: CASSQHLAGEIPLTGYNEQFF; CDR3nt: TGCGCCAGCAGCCAACACCTAGCGGGAGAGATCCCCCTCACGGGCTACAATGAGCAGTTCTTC
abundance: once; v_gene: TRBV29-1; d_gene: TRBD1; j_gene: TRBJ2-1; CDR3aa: CSGRGQGAQDEQFF; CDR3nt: TGCAGCGGGAGGGGACAGGGGGCGCAGGATGAGCAGTTCTTC
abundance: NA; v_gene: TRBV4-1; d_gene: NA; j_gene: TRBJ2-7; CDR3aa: CASSQSNSGRYEQYF; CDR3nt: TGCGCCAGCAGCCAAAGTAATTCAGGGCGCTACGAGCAGTACTTC
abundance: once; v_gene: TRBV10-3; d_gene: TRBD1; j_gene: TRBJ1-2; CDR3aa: CAISGLKDRVNYGYTF; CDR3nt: TGTGCCATCAGTGGTCTGAAGGACAGGGTAAACTATGGCTACACCTTC
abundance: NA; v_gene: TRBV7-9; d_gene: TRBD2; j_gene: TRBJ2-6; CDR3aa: CASSGLAGGSGANVLTF; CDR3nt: TGTGCCAGCAGCGGTCTAGCGGGGGGCTCTGGGGCCAACGTCCTGACTTTC
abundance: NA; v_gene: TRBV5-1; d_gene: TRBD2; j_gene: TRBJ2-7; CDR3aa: CASAGGRTYEQYF; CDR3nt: TGCGCCAGCGCTGGCGGGAGAACCTACGAGCAGTACTTC
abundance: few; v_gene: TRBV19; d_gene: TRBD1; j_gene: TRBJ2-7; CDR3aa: CASSATGEVEQYF; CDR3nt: TGTGCCAGTAGTGCGACAGGGGAGGTCGAGCAGTACTTC
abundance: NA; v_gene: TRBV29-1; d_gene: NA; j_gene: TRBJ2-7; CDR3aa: CSVESYGGPDYEQYF; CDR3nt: TGCAGCGTTGAATCTTATGGTGGTCCCGACTACGAGCAGTACTTC
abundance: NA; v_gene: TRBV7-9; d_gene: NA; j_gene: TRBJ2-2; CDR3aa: CASSLVGGSGELFF; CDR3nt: TGTGCCAGCAGCTTAGTCGGAGGGTCCGGGGAGCTGTTTTTT
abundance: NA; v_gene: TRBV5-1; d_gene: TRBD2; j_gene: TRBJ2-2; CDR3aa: CASSPYLAGPANTGELFF; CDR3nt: TGCGCCAGCAGCCCCTATTTAGCGGGGCCAGCGAACACCGGGGAGCTGTTTTTT